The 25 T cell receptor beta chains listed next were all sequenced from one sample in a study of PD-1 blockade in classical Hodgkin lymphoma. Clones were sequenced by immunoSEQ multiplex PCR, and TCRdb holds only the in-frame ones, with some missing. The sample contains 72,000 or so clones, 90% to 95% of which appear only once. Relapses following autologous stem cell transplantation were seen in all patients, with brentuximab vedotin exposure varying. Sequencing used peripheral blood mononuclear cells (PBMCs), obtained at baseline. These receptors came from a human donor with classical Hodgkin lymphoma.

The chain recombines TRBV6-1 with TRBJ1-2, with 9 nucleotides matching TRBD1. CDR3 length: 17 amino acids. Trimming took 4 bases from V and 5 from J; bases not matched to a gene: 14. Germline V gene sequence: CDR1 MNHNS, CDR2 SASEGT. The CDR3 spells CASSVGAGTGKGYGYTF. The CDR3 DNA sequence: TGTGCCAGCAGTGTCGGGGCAGGGACAGGGAAGGGATATGGCTACACCTTC.

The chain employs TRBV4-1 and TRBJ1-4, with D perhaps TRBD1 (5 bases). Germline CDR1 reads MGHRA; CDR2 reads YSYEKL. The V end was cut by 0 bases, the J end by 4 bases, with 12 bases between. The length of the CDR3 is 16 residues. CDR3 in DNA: TGCGCCAGCAGCCAAGATATAGGGGCCCTTAATGAAAAACTGTTTTTT. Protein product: CASSQDIGALNEKLFF.

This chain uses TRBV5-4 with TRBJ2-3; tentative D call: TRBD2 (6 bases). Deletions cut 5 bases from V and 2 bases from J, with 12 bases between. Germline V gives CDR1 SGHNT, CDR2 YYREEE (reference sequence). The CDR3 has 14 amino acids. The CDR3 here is CASSSGDFTDTQYF. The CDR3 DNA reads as TGTGCCAGCAGTTCGGGGGACTTCACAGATACGCAGTATTTT.

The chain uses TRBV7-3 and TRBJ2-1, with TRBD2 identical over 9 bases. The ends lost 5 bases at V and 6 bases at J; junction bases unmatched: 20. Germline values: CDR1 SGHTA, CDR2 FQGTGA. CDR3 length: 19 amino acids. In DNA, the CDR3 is TGTGCCAGCAGCACAAGTGGTGTGGCGGGAGGGGTAAATGGCAATGAGCAGTTCTTC. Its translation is CASSTSGVAGGVNGNEQFF. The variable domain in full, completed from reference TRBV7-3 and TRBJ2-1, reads GAGVSQTPSNKVTEKGKYVELRCDPISGHTALYWYRQSLGQGPEFLIYFQGTGAADDSGLPNDRFFAVRPEGSVSTLKIQRTERGDSAVYLCASSTSGVAGGVNGNEQFFGPGTRLTVL.

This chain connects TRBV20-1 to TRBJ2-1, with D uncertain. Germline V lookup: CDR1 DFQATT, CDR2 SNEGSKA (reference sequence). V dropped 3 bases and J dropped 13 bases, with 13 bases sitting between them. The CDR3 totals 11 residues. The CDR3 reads CSASPTSDQFF. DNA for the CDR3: TGCAGTGCTAGTCCTACCTCCGATCAGTTCTTC.

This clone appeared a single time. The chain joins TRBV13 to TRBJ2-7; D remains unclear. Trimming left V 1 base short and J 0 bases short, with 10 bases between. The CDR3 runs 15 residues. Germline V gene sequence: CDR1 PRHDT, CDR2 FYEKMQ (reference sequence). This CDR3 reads CASSLVRPSSYEQYF. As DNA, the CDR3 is TGTGCCAGCAGCTTAGTCCGTCCCAGCTCCTACGAGCAGTACTTC.

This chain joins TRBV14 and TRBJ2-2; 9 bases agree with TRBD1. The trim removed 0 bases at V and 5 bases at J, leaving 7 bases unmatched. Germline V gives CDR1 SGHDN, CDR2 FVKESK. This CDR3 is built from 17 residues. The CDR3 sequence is CASSQEFGTGKTGELFF. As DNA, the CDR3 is TGTGCCAGCAGCCAAGAATTCGGGACAGGGAAGACCGGGGAGCTGTTTTTT.

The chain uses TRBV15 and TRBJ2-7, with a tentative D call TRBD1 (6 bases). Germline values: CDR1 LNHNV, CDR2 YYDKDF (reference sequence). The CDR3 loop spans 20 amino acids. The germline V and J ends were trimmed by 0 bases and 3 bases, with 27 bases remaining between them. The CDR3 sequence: CATSRDRRATGLGAYYEQYF. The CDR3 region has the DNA TGTGCCACCAGCAGAGATAGACGAGCCACAGGGTTGGGGGCTTACTACGAGCAGTACTTC.

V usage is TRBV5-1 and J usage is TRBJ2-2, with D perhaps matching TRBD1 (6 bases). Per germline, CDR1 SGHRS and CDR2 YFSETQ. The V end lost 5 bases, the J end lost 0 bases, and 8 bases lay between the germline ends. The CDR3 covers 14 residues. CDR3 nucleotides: TGCGCCAGCAGGGACAGTTCGAACACCGGGGAGCTGTTTTTT. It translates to CASRDSSNTGELFF.

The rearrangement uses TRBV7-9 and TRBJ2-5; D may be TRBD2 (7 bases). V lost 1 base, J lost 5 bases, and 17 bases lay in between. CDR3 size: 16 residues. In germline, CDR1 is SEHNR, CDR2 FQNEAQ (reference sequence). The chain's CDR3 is CASSLELFGGPETQYF. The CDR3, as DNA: TGTGCCAGCAGCTTAGAGCTGTTCGGGGGGCCGGAGACCCAGTACTTC.

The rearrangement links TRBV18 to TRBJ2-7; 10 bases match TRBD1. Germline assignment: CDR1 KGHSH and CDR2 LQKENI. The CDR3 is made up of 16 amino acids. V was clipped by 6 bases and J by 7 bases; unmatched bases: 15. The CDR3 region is CASSRETGGEKEEQYF. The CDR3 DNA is TGTGCCAGCTCTCGAGAGACAGGGGGCGAGAAAGAGGAGCAGTACTTC.

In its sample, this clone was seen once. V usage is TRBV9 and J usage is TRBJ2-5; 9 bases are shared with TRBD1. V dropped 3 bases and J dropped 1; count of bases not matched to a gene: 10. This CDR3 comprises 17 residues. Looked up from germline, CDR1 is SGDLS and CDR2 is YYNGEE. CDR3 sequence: CASSEPGTGYLQETQYF. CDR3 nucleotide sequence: TGTGCCAGCAGCGAACCAGGGACAGGGTATCTCCAAGAGACCCAGTACTTC.

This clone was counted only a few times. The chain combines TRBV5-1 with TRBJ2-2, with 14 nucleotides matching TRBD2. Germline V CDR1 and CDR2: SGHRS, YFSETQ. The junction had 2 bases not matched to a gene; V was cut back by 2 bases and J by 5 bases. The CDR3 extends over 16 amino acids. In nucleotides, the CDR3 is TGCGCCAGCAGCTTCGGACTAGCGGGGGGAACCGGGGAGCTGTTTTTT. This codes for CASSFGLAGGTGELFF.

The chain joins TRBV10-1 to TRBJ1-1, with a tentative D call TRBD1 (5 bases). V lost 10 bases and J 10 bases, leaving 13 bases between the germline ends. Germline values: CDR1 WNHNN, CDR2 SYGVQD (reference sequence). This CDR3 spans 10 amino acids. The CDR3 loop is CATRDRGAFF. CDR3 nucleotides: TGCGCCACCCGGGACCGTGGAGCTTTCTTT.

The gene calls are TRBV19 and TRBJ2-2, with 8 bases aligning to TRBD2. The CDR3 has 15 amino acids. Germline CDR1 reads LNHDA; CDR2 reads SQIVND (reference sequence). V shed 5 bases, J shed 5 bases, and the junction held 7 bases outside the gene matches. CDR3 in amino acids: CASSVTSEGTGELFF. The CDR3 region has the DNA TGTGCCAGTAGTGTGACTAGCGAGGGGACCGGGGAGCTGTTTTTT.

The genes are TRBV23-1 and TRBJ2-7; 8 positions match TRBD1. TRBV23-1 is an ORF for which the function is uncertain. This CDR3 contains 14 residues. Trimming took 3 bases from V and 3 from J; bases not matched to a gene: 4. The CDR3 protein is CASSQGQDHYEQYF. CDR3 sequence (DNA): TGCGCCAGCAGTCAGGGACAGGACCACTACGAGCAGTACTTC.

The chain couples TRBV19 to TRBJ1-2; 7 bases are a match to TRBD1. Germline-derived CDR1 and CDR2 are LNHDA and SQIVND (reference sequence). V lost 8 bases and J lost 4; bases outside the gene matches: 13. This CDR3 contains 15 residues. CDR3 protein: CASSHQGGLIYGYTF. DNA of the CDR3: TGTGCCAGTTCTCATCAAGGGGGCCTGATCTATGGCTACACCTTC. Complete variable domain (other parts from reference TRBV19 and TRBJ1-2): DGGITQSPKYLFRKEGQNVTLSCEQNLNHDAMYWYRQDPGQGLRLIYYSQIVNDFQKGDIAEGYSVSREKKESFPLTVTSAQKNPTAFYLCASSHQGGLIYGYTFGSGTRLTVV.

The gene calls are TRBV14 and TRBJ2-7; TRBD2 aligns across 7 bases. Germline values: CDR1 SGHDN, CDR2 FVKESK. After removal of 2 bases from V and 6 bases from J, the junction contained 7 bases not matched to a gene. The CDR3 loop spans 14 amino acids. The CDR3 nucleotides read TGTGCCAGCAGCCAATGGACTAGTCCCCCCGAGCAGTACTTC. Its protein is CASSQWTSPPEQYF.

CDR3 residues: CASSRAGGGYTF. CDR3 DNA: TGTGCCAGCAGTAGGGCAGGTGGAGGCTACACCTTC. J is TRBJ1-2 and V is TRBV25-1; D gene uncertain. The CDR3 is 12 amino acids. V gave up 5 bases and J gave up 8 bases, with 12 bases separating them. The germline V gene has CDR1 MGHDK and CDR2 SYGVNS.

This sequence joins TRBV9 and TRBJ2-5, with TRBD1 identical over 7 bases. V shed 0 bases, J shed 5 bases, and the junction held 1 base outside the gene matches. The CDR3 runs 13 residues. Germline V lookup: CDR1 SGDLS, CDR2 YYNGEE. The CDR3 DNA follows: TGTGCCAGCAGCGTAGCACAGGGGGAGACCCAGTACTTC. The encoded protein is CASSVAQGETQYF.

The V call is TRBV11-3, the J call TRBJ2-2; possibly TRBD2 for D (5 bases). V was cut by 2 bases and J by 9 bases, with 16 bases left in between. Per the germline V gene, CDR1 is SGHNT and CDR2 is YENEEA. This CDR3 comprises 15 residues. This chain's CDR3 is CASSLRAGPRRELFF. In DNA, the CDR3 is TGTGCCAGCAGCTTAAGGGCGGGTCCAAGGAGGGAGCTGTTTTTT. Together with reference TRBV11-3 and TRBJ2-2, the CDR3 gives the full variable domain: EAGVVQSPRYKIIEKKQPVAFWCNPISGHNTLYWYLQNLGQGPELLIRYENEEAVDDSQLPKDRFSAERLKGVDSTLKIQPAELGDSAVYLCASSLRAGPRRELFFGEGSRLTVL.

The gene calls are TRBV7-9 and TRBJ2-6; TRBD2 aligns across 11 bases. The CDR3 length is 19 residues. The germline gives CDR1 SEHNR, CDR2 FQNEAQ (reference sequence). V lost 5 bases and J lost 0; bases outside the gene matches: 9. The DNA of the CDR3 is TGTGCCAGCAGCCACTCTAGCGGGGGGTCTGGCTCTGGGGCCAACGTCCTGACTTTC. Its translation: CASSHSSGGSGSGANVLTF. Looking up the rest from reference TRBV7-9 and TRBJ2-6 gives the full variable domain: DTGVSQNPRHKITKRGQNVTFRCDPISEHNRLYWYRQTLGQGPEFLTYFQNEAQLEKSRLLSDRFSAERPKGSFSTLEIQRTEQGDSAMYLCASSHSSGGSGSGANVLTFGAGSRLTVL.

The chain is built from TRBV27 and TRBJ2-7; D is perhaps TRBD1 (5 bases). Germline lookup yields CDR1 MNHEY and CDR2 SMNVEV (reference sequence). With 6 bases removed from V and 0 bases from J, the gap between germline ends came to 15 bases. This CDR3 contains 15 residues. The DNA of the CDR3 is TGTGCCAGCAGCGCCACAGGCCGAGCCTCCTACGAGCAGTACTTC. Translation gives CASSATGRASYEQYF.

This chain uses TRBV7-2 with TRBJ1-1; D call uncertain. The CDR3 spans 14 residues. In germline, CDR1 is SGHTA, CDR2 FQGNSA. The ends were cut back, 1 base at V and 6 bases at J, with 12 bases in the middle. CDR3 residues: CASSLGPAGPEAFF. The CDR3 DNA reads TGTGCCAGCAGCTTAGGCCCAGCAGGCCCTGAAGCTTTCTTT.

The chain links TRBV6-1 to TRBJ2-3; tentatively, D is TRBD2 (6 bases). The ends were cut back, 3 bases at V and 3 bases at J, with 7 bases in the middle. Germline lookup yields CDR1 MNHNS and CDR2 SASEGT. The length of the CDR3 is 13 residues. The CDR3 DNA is TGTGCCAGCAGTGATCGGGGGACAGATACGCAGTATTTT. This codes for CASSDRGTDTQYF.